This TCR beta chain was obtained from a study of T-cell memory formation after mild COVID-19. The study, taken as a whole, reports: Day 37-peaking second-wave clones had unconfirmed SARS-CoV-2 specificity. There were some responding clones in pre-infection memory, which suggested that cross-reactive memory had joined. Largely, contracting CD4+ clones fell within CM and EM, and contracting CD8+ clones within EMRA.

5'RACE primed from the constant segment yielded TCR alpha and TCR beta cDNA libraries bearing sample barcodes and UMIs. TCRdb re-called the 5' RACE reads through MiXCR, storing one row per CDR3 protein. The table has 380,000 or so distinct CDR3 sequences, 14% seen once; the top ten hold around a fifth. This clonotype was seen more than once but under ten times. Antigen unknown. Source material: PBMCs or a T cell subset sorted from them (not recorded which). This TCR was sampled from a man aged 18-30 years who had mild COVID-19 (a few samples of this study predate the infection). Cell type and time point are not known.

The CDR3 nucleotides are TGTGCCAGCAGCTTTCCGGGGAAAAACATTCAGTACTTC. It specifies CASSFPGKNIQYF. This rearrangement joins TRBV11-2 to TRBJ2-4; D may be TRBD2 (5 bases). Germline CDR1 and CDR2: SGHAT and FQNNGV. V was clipped by 3 bases and J by 4 bases, with 7 bases between them. The CDR3 sequence is 13 residues long.